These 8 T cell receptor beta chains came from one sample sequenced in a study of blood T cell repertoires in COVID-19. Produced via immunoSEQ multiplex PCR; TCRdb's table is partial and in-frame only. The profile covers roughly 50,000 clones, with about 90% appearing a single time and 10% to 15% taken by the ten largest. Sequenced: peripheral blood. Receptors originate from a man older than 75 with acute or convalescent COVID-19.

In DNA form, the CDR3 reads TGTGCCAGTACTGATGCACGGGTATCGTCCCAGCCCCAGCATTTT. This codes for CASTDARVSSQPQHF. The V and J genes are TRBV19 and TRBJ1-5; no clear D. Trimming left V 7 bases short and J 7 bases short, with 20 bases between. From germline, CDR1 is LNHDA and CDR2 SQIVND (reference sequence). The CDR3 extends over 15 amino acids.

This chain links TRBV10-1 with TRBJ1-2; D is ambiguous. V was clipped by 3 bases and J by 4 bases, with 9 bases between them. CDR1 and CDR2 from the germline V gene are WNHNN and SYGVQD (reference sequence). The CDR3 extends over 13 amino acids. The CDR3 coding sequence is TGCGCCAGCAGTGACCGGGGAGCCTATGGCTACACCTTC. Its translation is CASSDRGAYGYTF.

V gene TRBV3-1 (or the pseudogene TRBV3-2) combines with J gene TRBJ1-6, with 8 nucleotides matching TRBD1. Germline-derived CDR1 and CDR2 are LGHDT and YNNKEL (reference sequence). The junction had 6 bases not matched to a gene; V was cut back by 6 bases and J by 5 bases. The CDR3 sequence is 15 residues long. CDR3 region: CASRVQGADNSPLHF. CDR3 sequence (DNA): TGTGCCAGCAGGGTCCAGGGGGCTGATAATTCACCCCTCCACTTT.

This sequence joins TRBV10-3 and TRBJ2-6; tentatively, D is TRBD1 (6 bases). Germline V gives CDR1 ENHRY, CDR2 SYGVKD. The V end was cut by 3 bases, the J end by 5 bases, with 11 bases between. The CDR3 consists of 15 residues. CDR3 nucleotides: TGTGCCATCAGTGATCGGACAGTCCGGGCCAACGTCCTGACTTTC. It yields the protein CAISDRTVRANVLTF.

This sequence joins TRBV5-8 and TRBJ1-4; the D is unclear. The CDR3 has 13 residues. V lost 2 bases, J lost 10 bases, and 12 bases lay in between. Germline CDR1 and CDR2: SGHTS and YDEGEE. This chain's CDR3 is CASSFLTKAKLFF. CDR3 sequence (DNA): TGTGCCAGCAGCTTCTTGACAAAGGCAAAACTGTTTTTT.

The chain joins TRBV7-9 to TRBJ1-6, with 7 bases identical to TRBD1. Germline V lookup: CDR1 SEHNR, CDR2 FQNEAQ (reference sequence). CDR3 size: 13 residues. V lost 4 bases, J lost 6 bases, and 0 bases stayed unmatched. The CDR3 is CASSWDSNSPLHF. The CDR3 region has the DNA TGTGCCAGCAGCTGGGACAGTAATTCACCCCTCCACTTT.

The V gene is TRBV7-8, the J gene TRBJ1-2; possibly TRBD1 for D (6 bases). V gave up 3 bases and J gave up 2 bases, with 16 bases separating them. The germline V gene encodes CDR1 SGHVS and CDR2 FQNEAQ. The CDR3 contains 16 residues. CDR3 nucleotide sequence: TGTGCCAGCAGCTTGTACGGACAGCCAACGAACTATGGCTACACCTTC. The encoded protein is CASSLYGQPTNYGYTF.

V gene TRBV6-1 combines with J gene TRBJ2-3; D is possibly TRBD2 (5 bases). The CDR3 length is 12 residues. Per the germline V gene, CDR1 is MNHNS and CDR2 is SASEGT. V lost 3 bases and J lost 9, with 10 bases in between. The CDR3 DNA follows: TGTGCCAGCAGTGACCACGGGATAACGCAGTATTTT. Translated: CASSDHGITQYF.